This TCR beta chain stems from a study of blood T cells in healthy people across ages. Points from the study as a whole: Donors of long life had a larger count of naive CD4+ cells and greater diversity than aged donors.

The second PCR ran about 6 to 11 cycles with a sample-barcoded 5' primer and J-beta primers. TCRdb fed the 5' RACE reads into MiXCR, producing one record per CDR3 protein. The table records 1.5 million to 2 million distinct CDR3 sequences, about 50% of them present only once. V lost 7 bases, J lost 6 bases, and 18 bases lay in between. This CDR3 is built from 14 residues. Of note for this clonotype: The antigen remains undetermined.

The sequence derives from a middle-aged woman in good health. The V gene is TRBV12-3 or TRBV12-4, the J gene TRBJ2-5; a weak D match, TRBD2 (7 bases). Material for sequencing was blood. The DNA for the CDR3 is TGTGCCAGCAAGGGGGGGAACGGTTTAAAGACCCAGTACTTC. Residues: CASKGGNGLKTQYF.